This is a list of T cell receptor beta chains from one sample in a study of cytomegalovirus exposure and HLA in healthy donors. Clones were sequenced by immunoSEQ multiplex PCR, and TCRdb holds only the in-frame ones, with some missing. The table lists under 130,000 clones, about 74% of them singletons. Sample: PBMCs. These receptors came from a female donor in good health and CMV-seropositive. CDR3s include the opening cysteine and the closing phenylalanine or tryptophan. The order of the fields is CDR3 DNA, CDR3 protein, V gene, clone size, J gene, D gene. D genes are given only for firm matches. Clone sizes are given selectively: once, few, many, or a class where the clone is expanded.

TGTGCCAGCAGTCGCTTAGGAGCAGGGAACGACGAGCAGTACTTC | CASSRLGAGNDEQYF | TRBV28 | once | TRBJ2-7 | -
TGTGCCAGCAGCACCCGGACAGGCAGCGAGCAGTACTTC | CASSTRTGSEQYF | TRBV5-5 | few | TRBJ2-7 | TRBD1
TGTGCCAGCAGTTCTCTTCGACAGGGCCTTGACAAAAATCAGCCCCAGCATTTT | CASSSLRQGLDKNQPQHF | TRBV27 | - | TRBJ1-5 | TRBD1
TGTGCCTGGAGTCTAGGGACAGGGAATCAGCCCCAGCATTTT | CAWSLGTGNQPQHF | TRBV30 | - | TRBJ1-5 | TRBD1
TGCAGCGTTGAGGCAGGTGGCTACACCTTC | CSVEAGGYTF | TRBV29-1 | - | TRBJ1-2 | -
TGTGCCACCAGCAGAGATCGGGGAGGCGGGGGCTACACCTTC | CATSRDRGGGGYTF | TRBV15 | - | TRBJ1-2 | -
TGTGCCAGCAGTGAGGGTATGGCGGGGGGACGGACAGATACGCAGTATTTT | CASSEGMAGGRTDTQYF | TRBV6-1 | few | TRBJ2-3 | TRBD2
TGTGCCAGCAGTTACCTGCGGACAGGGACAACTGAAGCTTTCTTT | CASSYLRTGTTEAFF | TRBV6-6 | - | TRBJ1-1 | TRBD1
TGCGCCAGCAGCGGAACCGCACAGGGGGTCTATGGCTACACCTTC | CASSGTAQGVYGYTF | TRBV5-1 | - | TRBJ1-2 | TRBD1
TGTGCCAGCAGGGAACAGGGTCCCGACACTGAAGCTTTCTTT | CASREQGPDTEAFF | TRBV5-4 | - | TRBJ1-1 | -
TGTGCCAGCACCAAGGATGGACAGGGTTGGCAGCCCCAGCATTTT | CASTKDGQGWQPQHF | TRBV7-2 | once | TRBJ1-5 | TRBD1
TGCGCCAGCAGCCCGCCGGACAGGATCAACTATGGCTACACCTTC | CASSPPDRINYGYTF | TRBV5-1 | - | TRBJ1-2 | TRBD1
TGCGCCAGCAGCCAAGACAGGGGCGTCGGGGCTTTCTTT | CASSQDRGVGAFF | TRBV4-1 | - | TRBJ1-1 | -
TGTGCCAGCAGCTTCAAGAGGACAGGGAAAGGCACTGAAGCTTTCTTT | CASSFKRTGKGTEAFF | TRBV7-2 | - | TRBJ1-1 | TRBD1
TGCGCCAGCAGCCGCGACAGGAACTCTGGGGCCAACGTCCTGACTTTC | CASSRDRNSGANVLTF | TRBV4-3 | - | TRBJ2-6 | -
TGTGCCAGCAGCTTGGGCCTCCGGGGGGGAAACACCATATATTTT | CASSLGLRGGNTIYF | TRBV5-5 | - | TRBJ1-3 | -
TGTGCCTGGAGTGTAGGATACAGGGTCGATGGCTACACCTTC | CAWSVGYRVDGYTF | TRBV30 | - | TRBJ1-2 | -
TGTGCCAGCAGCATTAGCGGGGGGCTGGGGAATGAGCAGTTCTTC | CASSISGGLGNEQFF | TRBV7-9 | - | TRBJ2-1 | TRBD2
TGTGCCAGCACGGGGGGAGACCCCAACTTGAACACTGAAGCTTTCTTT | CASTGGDPNLNTEAFF | TRBV5-4 | - | TRBJ1-1 | -
TGTGCCAGCAGTTTTATACTTACAGATACGCAGTATTTT | CASSFILTDTQYF | TRBV6-5 | - | TRBJ2-3 | -
TGCAGCGTGGCGGGTACGGCCGGGTTCGAGGAGACCCAGTACTTC | CSVAGTAGFEETQYF | TRBV29-1 | - | TRBJ2-5 | -
TGTGCCAGCAGCGCCGGTTGGTCTGGAAACACCATATATTTT | CASSAGWSGNTIYF | TRBV9 | - | TRBJ1-3 | -
TGTGCCAGCAGCTTACGGGCCCGGGGGGCAGGGGAGACCCAGTACTTC | CASSLRARGAGETQYF | TRBV7-6 | - | TRBJ2-5 | -
TGTGCCAGCAGCTCCGTGGGAGCCTCCTACAATGAGCAGTTCTTC | CASSSVGASYNEQFF | TRBV11-2 | - | TRBJ2-1 | -
TGTGCCAGCAGTCGACAGGTCCACGAGCAGTACTTC | CASSRQVHEQYF | TRBV28 | - | TRBJ2-7 | -
TGCGCCAGCAGTCGACAACTGGCAGGTCAAGAGACCCAGTACTTC | CASSRQLAGQETQYF | TRBV4-1 | - | TRBJ2-5 | -
TGTGCCAGCAGCCTCGGGAGGACGAAACAGCCCCAGCATTTT | CASSLGRTKQPQHF | TRBV6-5 | - | TRBJ1-5 | -
TGTGCCAGTAGTATGCGGGAGGCTGGGGCCAACGTCCTGACTTTC | CASSMREAGANVLTF | TRBV19 | - | TRBJ2-6 | TRBD2
TGTGCCAGCAGCTGGGGGACAGGTCTTGGGGGGGGCGAGCAGTACTTC | CASSWGTGLGGGEQYF | TRBV7-2 | few | TRBJ2-7 | -
TGTGCCAGCAGATCGAGCGAATCAGGGAAGGGGCAGTTCTTC | CASRSSESGKGQFF | TRBV28 | - | TRBJ2-1 | -
TGTGCCAGCAGCGTAGGTCCCGACACTGAAGCTTTCTTT | CASSVGPDTEAFF | TRBV9 | - | TRBJ1-1 | -
TGTGCCAGCACCTCGGGGAGGGTGATAACCGGGGAGCTGTTTTTT | CASTSGRVITGELFF | TRBV5-5 | few | TRBJ2-2 | TRBD2
TGTGCCAGCTCACTAGGGAGGGACATTCAGTACTTC | CASSLGRDIQYF | TRBV18 | once | TRBJ2-4 | TRBD2
TGTGCCACCCAACCGGGTTATAGCAATCAGCCCCAGCATTTT | CATQPGYSNQPQHF | TRBV6-5 | - | TRBJ1-5 | -
TGCAGCGTTACCCGGGGGGAGGGCACTGAAGCTTTCTTT | CSVTRGEGTEAFF | TRBV29-1 | - | TRBJ1-1 | -
TGTGCCTGGAGCCGGACTTATTCTGGAAACACCATATATTTT | CAWSRTYSGNTIYF | TRBV30 | - | TRBJ1-3 | -
TGTGCCAGCCGACTAGCGGTACAAGAGACCCAGTACTTC | CASRLAVQETQYF | TRBV2 | - | TRBJ2-5 | TRBD2
TGTGCCAGCAGCGCAAACAGGGGGCTCCAAGGCTACACCTTC | CASSANRGLQGYTF | TRBV5-4 | - | TRBJ1-2 | TRBD1
TGTGCCAGCAGTATGGGGACATCCTCCACCGGGGAGCTGTTTTTT | CASSMGTSSTGELFF | TRBV28 | - | TRBJ2-2 | -
TGTGCCAGCAGCTTGGAGACGAGCGGCCGCACAGATACGCAGTATTTT | CASSLETSGRTDTQYF | TRBV5-6 | - | TRBJ2-3 | -
TGTGCCAGCAGTTACTCCCTGGACAGTGTCTACGAGCAGTACTTC | CASSYSLDSVYEQYF | TRBV6-5 | - | TRBJ2-7 | -
TGTGCCAGTAAAACAGGGGGCTCTGGGGCCAACGTCCTGACTTTC | CASKTGGSGANVLTF | TRBV19 | - | TRBJ2-6 | TRBD1
TGTGCCAGCAGTCGACCGGGACTAGCGGGAGACGAGCAGTACTTC | CASSRPGLAGDEQYF | TRBV27 | - | TRBJ2-7 | TRBD2
TGTGCTAGCCGAAAGGGGGCCGAAACTAATGAAAAACTGTTTTTT | CASRKGAETNEKLFF | TRBV12-5 | - | TRBJ1-4 | TRBD1
TGTGCCAGCAGCCCAGAGGGTAGCAATCAGCCCCAGCATTTT | CASSPEGSNQPQHF | TRBV9 | - | TRBJ1-5 | -
TGTGCCTGGACAGGGGTAGCCAACAATGAGCAGTTCTTC | CAWTGVANNEQFF | TRBV30 | - | TRBJ2-1 | -
TGTGCCAGCAGGGGGGACAGGAAGCAGTTCTTC | CASRGDRKQFF | TRBV6-6 | few | TRBJ2-1 | TRBD1
TGTGCCAGCAGCTTACAGGGATCCGTCCAGGAGACCCAGTACTTC | CASSLQGSVQETQYF | TRBV5-8 | - | TRBJ2-5 | -
TGCGCCAGCAGCTGGAAAAGACAGGGAGAAGAGACCCAGTACTTC | CASSWKRQGEETQYF | TRBV5-1 | - | TRBJ2-5 | TRBD1
TGTGCCAGTAGTATAGAGGGCACGATGAACACTGAAGCTTTCTTT | CASSIEGTMNTEAFF | TRBV19 | - | TRBJ1-1 | -
TGTGCCAGCAGTTGGGCGTTGGGAAACACCATATATTTT | CASSWALGNTIYF | TRBV25-1 | - | TRBJ1-3 | -
TGCGCCAGCAGGGAGGTAGCGGGTCTAGATGAGCAGTTCTTC | CASREVAGLDEQFF | TRBV5-1 | few | TRBJ2-1 | TRBD2
TGTGCCAGCAGCTTAGAGCGCACGGCAACTAATGAAAAACTGTTTTTT | CASSLERTATNEKLFF | TRBV7-8 | - | TRBJ1-4 | -
TGCGCCAGCAGCCAAGATCAACAGGGGTTCAATGTGCCCCAGCATTTT | CASSQDQQGFNVPQHF | TRBV4-1 | - | TRBJ1-5 | TRBD1
TGTGCCAGCAGCTTAGGTGGGAGGGCCGGAAACATTCAGTACTTC | CASSLGGRAGNIQYF | TRBV5-4 | - | TRBJ2-4 | TRBD2
TGTGCCTGGAGCGGACAGCTAGCCTACGAGCAGTACTTC | CAWSGQLAYEQYF | TRBV30 | - | TRBJ2-7 | -
TGTGCCAGCAGCACAGGGACTAGCCATTCCCACAATGAGCAGTTCTTC | CASSTGTSHSHNEQFF | TRBV7-9 | - | TRBJ2-1 | TRBD2
TGTGCCAGTAGTATACAACAGGGGGGCTATGGCTACACCTTC | CASSIQQGGYGYTF | TRBV19 | once | TRBJ1-2 | TRBD1
TGTGCCTGGAGTGTTCGGGGGGAATATAGCAATCAGCCCCAGCATTTT | CAWSVRGEYSNQPQHF | TRBV30 | once | TRBJ1-5 | -